The clone carrying this TCR beta chain has only a few counts. Its specificity is not known. This record belongs to a study of T cells in Graves' hyperthyroidism and ophthalmopathy. Overall study findings and caveats: Blood also showed most of the thyroid clonotypes that were expanded above 0.001. For ophthalmopathy, model prediction preceded onset by a median around 7 months.

Authors of the study amplified TCR beta CDR3 regions from RNA transcripts. The TCR CDR3 first-round RT-PCR relied on the HTBI primer set. Using its own MiXCR run on the multiplex PCR reads, TCRdb lists one record per CDR3 protein. The table has about 690,000 distinct CDR3 sequences, 15% to 20% seen once. Graves' hyperthyroidism without ophthalmopathy progression within 18 months was termed stable. Diagnosis of hyperthyroidism was new in patients aged 18 to 65, and its duration was under 2 months. Germline loops: CDR1 KGHSH, CDR2 LQKENI. The germline V and J ends were trimmed by 1 base and 1 base, with 14 bases remaining between them. The CDR3 is 17 residues long.

This rearrangement joins TRBV18 to TRBJ1-5, with D hard to call. The sequence was collected from a man between 45 and 60 years old with Graves' hyperthyroidism. The sample was blood. CDR3 nucleotides: TGTGCCAGCTCACCACTCCGGACGGACGGGAGCAATCAGCCCCAGCATTTT. This translates into CASSPLRTDGSNQPQHF.